A selection of T cell receptor beta chains follows, all from one sample in a study of blood T cells in healthy people across ages. TCRdb used MiXCR to reprocess the 5' RACE reads, holding one entry per CDR3 protein. The sample contains nearly 800,000 distinct CDR3 sequences, 20% to 30% of which appear only once. This sample also belongs to another study, concerning T cells of mothers and their children.

The sample was blood. Receptor source: a boy between 10 and 17 years old in good health. Each CDR3 is given with its conserved first and last residue. D genes are given only for firm matches. The size of a clone is reported for some rows only, either as once, few or many, or as a class for expanded clones.

. | TRBV12-3/TRBV12-4 | TRBD2 | CASSPTGGRALAKNIQYF
. | TRBV7-9 | . | CASSLSAGGVIEQFF
. | TRBV25-1 | TRBD1 | CASSEEDRAGNEQFF
. | TRBV24-1 | TRBD1 | CATSDPTGEETQYF
few | TRBV9 | TRBD1 | CASSVEDRAGYTF
. | TRBV7-2 | . | CASSSLSGTVNYGYTF
. | TRBV5-1 | TRBD2 | CASSLAGTSMTGELFF
. | TRBV2 | TRBD1 | CASLTGTNYGYTF
few | TRBV5-5 | . | CASSLEQVNSPLHF
. | TRBV21-1 | . | CASSRPAGALGSGANVPTF
few | TRBV6-5 | . | CASSWQVGNIQYF
. | TRBV3-1 | TRBD2 | CASSSITSGKETQYF
few | TRBV28 | TRBD1 | CASNPRDRVFNEQFF
few | TRBV4-1 | . | CASSQEVLTEAFF
. | TRBV7-6 | TRBD2 | CASSWGGAYEQYF
. | TRBV7-9 | . | CASRHAMGGTEVDTEAFF
. | TRBV9 | TRBD1 | CASSAPGQSYNEQFF
few | TRBV19 | TRBD1 | CASSAQTGALVKNIQYF
. | TRBV21-1 | . | CASSKNAHEKLLFF
few | TRBV20-1 | TRBD2 | CSARAPKGVIAGARSETQYF
. | TRBV29-1 | . | CSVRTWDETQYF
few | TRBV29-1 | . | CSAAFPYEQYF
. | TRBV28 | . | CASSVDALRQEKLFF
. | TRBV20-1 | TRBD2 | CSALGLDYTGELFF
few | TRBV12-3/TRBV12-4 | . | CASSWGPAALNQPQHF
few | TRBV11-2 | . | CASSLARSHGETQYF
. | TRBV2 | . | CASREPGYNEQFF
few | TRBV18 | TRBD2 | CASSPPGLAGLETQYF